This section outlines one T cell receptor (beta chain) sequence together with its context. These data come from a study of tumor and adjacent non-tumor tissue in lung cancer. No cell sorting was done before RNA was extracted from the tissue. The CDR3 extends over 14 amino acids. V was trimmed by 4 bases and J by 5 bases, leaving 15 bases between them. Germline V gene lookup returns CDR1 SGHRS and CDR2 YFSETQ. The library came from three nested PCR rounds adapted from ARM-PCR protocols. TCRdb re-derived calls from the multiplex PCR reads in MiXCR, one entry per CDR3 protein. This table holds under 250,000 distinct CDR3 sequences, 71% found once.

The sequence was obtained from a man in his 60s with non-small cell lung cancer. The chain recombines TRBV5-1 with TRBJ2-5, with D perhaps TRBD2 (6 bases). The sample comprised lung tumor tissue. This CDR3 reads CASSTGTGRETQYF. For the CDR3, the DNA is TGCGCCAGCAGCACCGGGACTGGCCGCGAGACCCAGTACTTC.